A single sample is the source of the 27 T cell receptor beta chains below, sequenced in a study of lymphopenia after photon versus proton radiotherapy. Data came from immunoSEQ multiplex PCR; TCRdb stores just in-frame clones and leaves some out. The sample gives approximately 65,000 clones, about 85% of which show up once; roughly 12% is in the top ten. Sequenced material: peripheral blood, taken from a patient treated with proton-based radiotherapy. These receptors came from an elderly man with esophageal cancer.

J is TRBJ1-1 and V is TRBV19, with D possibly matching TRBD1 (6 bases). Germline V gene sequence: CDR1 LNHDA, CDR2 SQIVND (reference sequence). CDR3 size: 13 residues. Trimming shortened V by 5 bases and J by 4 bases, and 11 bases separated the two germline ends. CDR3: CASSWRGGTEAFF. The CDR3 DNA reads as TGTGCCAGTAGTTGGCGAGGGGGCACTGAAGCTTTCTTT. The complete variable domain, with remaining parts taken from reference TRBV19 and TRBJ1-1, reads DGGITQSPKYLFRKEGQNVTLSCEQNLNHDAMYWYRQDPGQGLRLIYYSQIVNDFQKGDIAEGYSVSREKKESFPLTVTSAQKNPTAFYLCASSWRGGTEAFFGQGTRLTVV.

The V call is TRBV7-8, the J call TRBJ2-2; D possibly matches TRBD1 or TRBD2 (5 bases each). Trimming stripped 5 bases from V and 0 bases from J, with 19 bases between. CDR1 SGHVS and CDR2 FQNEAQ come from the germline V gene. The CDR3 length is 18 residues. The CDR3 DNA reads TGTGCCAGCAGCCCCCGGGACCCGCTAAACGCGAACACCGGGGAGCTGTTTTTT. This encodes CASSPRDPLNANTGELFF.

This chain links TRBV27 with TRBJ2-7; TRBD1 might be the D (6 bases). In germline, CDR1 is MNHEY, CDR2 SMNVEV (reference sequence). The CDR3 is 14 amino acids. The V end was cut by 0 bases, the J end by 2 bases, with 8 bases between. The CDR3 DNA follows: TGTGCCAGCAGTTTATCACAGGGACCCTACGAGCAGTACTTC. Residues: CASSLSQGPYEQYF.

The rearrangement joins TRBV5-1 to TRBJ2-3; no reliable D call. This CDR3 has 14 amino acids. The V and J ends lost 0 bases and 0 bases respectively, with 5 bases between them. The germline V gene has CDR1 SGHRS and CDR2 YFSETQ. The CDR3 here is CASSLDGSTDTQYF. The CDR3, as DNA: TGCGCCAGCAGCTTGGACGGCAGCACAGATACGCAGTATTTT.

This chain links TRBV6-1 with TRBJ1-5; possible D gene TRBD1, 5 bases. The CDR3 has 14 residues. Trimming pared 7 bases from V and 7 bases from J, leaving 17 bases between. Germline V gene sequence: CDR1 MNHNS, CDR2 SASEGT. For the CDR3, the DNA is TGTGCCAGCACCGGGGACTTTACAGGACAGCCCCAGCATTTT. This gives the protein CASTGDFTGQPQHF.

Only one count was recorded for this clone. The rearrangement uses TRBV2 and TRBJ2-3, with a tentative D call TRBD1 (5 bases). The CDR3 loop spans 14 amino acids. The germline V gene has CDR1 SNHLY and CDR2 FYNNEI. The V gene lost 4 bases and the J gene lost 3 bases, with 11 bases spanning the gap. CDR3 nucleotides: TGTGCCAGCAGTGGGGGCGTCGGGACAGATACGCAGTATTTT. It codes for CASSGGVGTDTQYF.

The V call is TRBV6-5, the J call TRBJ1-6, with a tentative D call TRBD1 (5 bases). V was trimmed by 2 bases and J by 8 bases, leaving 13 bases between them. Germline V gene sequence: CDR1 MNHEY, CDR2 SVGAGI. The CDR3 has 15 amino acids. The CDR3 is CASSYLSWGYSPLHF. The CDR3 nucleotides read TGTGCCAGCAGTTACCTCTCTTGGGGGTATTCACCCCTCCACTTT.

This chain connects TRBV4-3 to TRBJ1-4; D is possibly TRBD1 (6 bases). Trimming shortened V by 0 bases and J by 8 bases, and 13 bases separated the two germline ends. CDR1 and CDR2 from the germline V gene are LGHNA and YSLEER. This CDR3 contains 15 residues. The CDR3 reads CASSQDLGGEEKLFF. CDR3 DNA sequence: TGCGCCAGCAGCCAAGATCTGGGGGGCGAGGAAAAACTGTTTTTT.

V is TRBV19 and J is TRBJ2-1, with 9 positions matching TRBD2. The V gene end was trimmed by 3 bases and the J gene end by 7 bases; junction bases not matched to a gene: 10. Germline CDR1 is LNHDA and CDR2 is SQIVND (reference sequence). CDR3 length: 16 amino acids. The CDR3 loop reads CASSMASGVLANEQFF. CDR3 coding DNA: TGTGCCAGTAGTATGGCTAGCGGGGTTTTGGCGAATGAGCAGTTCTTC. Full variable domain (remainder filled in from reference TRBV19 and TRBJ2-1): DGGITQSPKYLFRKEGQNVTLSCEQNLNHDAMYWYRQDPGQGLRLIYYSQIVNDFQKGDIAEGYSVSREKKESFPLTVTSAQKNPTAFYLCASSMASGVLANEQFFGPGTRLTVL.

The chain combines TRBV5-1 with TRBJ1-6, with TRBD1 matching 8 bases. Germline CDR1 reads SGHRS; CDR2 reads YFSETQ. This CDR3 is 17 amino acids long. Trimming cost V 4 bases and J 0 bases; bases outside gene matches: 6. As DNA, the CDR3 is TGCGCCAGCAGCCCTCGGACAGGGAGCTCCTATAATTCACCCCTCCACTTT. As protein: CASSPRTGSSYNSPLHF.

The chain employs TRBV5-4 and TRBJ2-5, with D maybe TRBD1 (6 bases). Between the trimmed V and J ends, which lost 4 bases and 0 bases, there was a span of 13 bases. CDR1 is SGHNT, CDR2 YYREEE, per germline (reference sequence). The CDR3 loop spans 15 amino acids. The CDR3 region is CASSPGQTYQETQYF. The CDR3 nucleotides read TGTGCCAGCAGCCCTGGACAGACTTACCAAGAGACCCAGTACTTC.

This chain links TRBV19 with TRBJ2-3; D is undetermined. Trimming pared 1 base from V and 0 bases from J, leaving 5 bases between. The CDR3 loop spans 14 amino acids. Germline CDR1 LNHDA, CDR2 SQIVND (reference sequence). In nucleotides, the CDR3 is TGTGCCAGTAGTATAGGTTCTAGCACAGATACGCAGTATTTT. It translates to CASSIGSSTDTQYF.

This chain joins TRBV6-5 and TRBJ1-2, with D perhaps matching TRBD1 (5 bases). V was shortened by 8 bases and J by 8 bases, with 21 bases between the two germline ends. This CDR3 comprises 14 residues. CDR1 MNHEY and CDR2 SVGAGI come from the germline V gene. The CDR3 region is CASHDQGPLAGYTF. DNA of the CDR3: TGTGCCAGCCACGACCAGGGCCCCTTAGCCGGCTACACCTTC.

This CDR3 is CASSILQGAGGANVLTF. The CDR3 region has the DNA TGTGCCAGTAGTATATTACAGGGGGCCGGGGGGGCCAACGTCCTGACTTTC. This sequence joins TRBV19 and TRBJ2-6; 9 bases align to TRBD1. Germline CDR1 reads LNHDA; CDR2 reads SQIVND (reference sequence). V lost 2 bases and J lost 4; bases outside the gene matches: 6. The CDR3 consists of 17 residues.

The chain is built from TRBV6-5 and TRBJ2-2, with D maybe TRBD1 (6 bases). Trimming shortened V by 11 bases and J by 3 bases, and 13 bases separated the two germline ends. The CDR3 runs 13 residues. Germline V lookup: CDR1 MNHEY, CDR2 SVGAGI. The CDR3 DNA reads TGTGCCGAAACAGGGACGGACACCGGGGAGCTGTTTTTT. It translates to CAETGTDTGELFF.

The chain carries TRBV5-4 and TRBJ2-3; no reliable D call. Trimming removed 3 bases at V and 1 base at J, with 27 bases between. The CDR3 runs to 20 residues. CDR1 and CDR2 (germline): SGHNT, YYREEE (reference sequence). The CDR3 spells CASSSDLRVPFSPGTDTQYF. CDR3 DNA: TGTGCCAGCAGCTCAGATTTAAGGGTCCCTTTTTCGCCTGGCACAGATACGCAGTATTTT.

This clone was detected once. The rearrangement links TRBV5-1 to TRBJ2-7, with D tentatively TRBD1 (8 bases). The CDR3 extends over 16 amino acids. Trimming removed 3 bases at V and 0 bases at J, with 16 bases between. Germline-derived CDR1 and CDR2 are SGHRS and YFSETQ. The CDR3 region has the DNA TGCGCCAGCAGCTGGGGGGGACAGGACAGCTCCTACGAGCAGTACTTC. Amino acid sequence: CASSWGGQDSSYEQYF.

The chain employs TRBV7-9 and TRBJ1-4, with TRBD1 as a possible D gene (5 bases). The CDR3 length is 13 residues. Trimming removed 1 base from V and 7 bases from J, with 7 bases in between. Looked up from germline, CDR1 is SEHNR and CDR2 is FQNEAQ (reference sequence). The CDR3 bases are TGTGCCAGCAGCTTAGGAGGGGTTGAAAAACTGTTTTTT. Translating it yields CASSLGGVEKLFF.

J is TRBJ1-3 and V is TRBV18; D remains unclear. V dropped 2 bases and J dropped 0 bases, with 14 bases sitting between them. The CDR3 is 17 residues long. Per germline, CDR1 KGHSH and CDR2 LQKENI. The CDR3 protein is CASSPNLEFSSGNTIYF. DNA for the CDR3: TGTGCCAGCTCACCAAATCTGGAGTTTAGCTCTGGAAACACCATATATTTT.

The gene calls are TRBV18 and TRBJ2-7, with D possibly TRBD1 on 5 matching bases. The CDR3 covers 14 residues. The germline V gene has CDR1 KGHSH and CDR2 LQKENI. V lost 2 bases to trimming and J lost 2 bases, with 10 bases between them. The CDR3 loop reads CASSPGRDAYEQYF. CDR3 DNA: TGTGCCAGCTCACCAGGCAGGGATGCCTACGAGCAGTACTTC.

V is TRBV5-1 and J is TRBJ2-2; 10 nucleotides agree with TRBD2. Germline CDR1 is SGHRS and CDR2 is YFSETQ. The CDR3 runs 15 residues. J was trimmed by 5 bases and V by 4 bases; bases with no gene match: 5. The chain's CDR3 is CASSMTTSGTGELFF. The DNA for the CDR3 is TGCGCCAGCAGCATGACGACTAGCGGGACCGGGGAGCTGTTTTTT.

The gene calls are TRBV27 and TRBJ2-1, with 7 bases matching TRBD1. J was trimmed by 0 bases and V by 7 bases; bases with no gene match: 9. Germline CDR1 reads MNHEY; CDR2 reads SMNVEV (reference sequence). The CDR3 contains 16 residues. The CDR3 loop is CASKIGGSGSYNEQFF. The CDR3 DNA reads TGTGCCAGCAAGATAGGGGGCTCCGGCTCCTACAATGAGCAGTTCTTC.

A few counts support this clone. The chain links TRBV5-1 to TRBJ2-5, with no clear D. The CDR3 is 14 amino acids. Looked up from germline, CDR1 is SGHRS and CDR2 is YFSETQ. V lost 1 base to trimming and J lost 4 bases, with 11 bases between them. This CDR3 reads CASSLWVSGETQYF. DNA of the CDR3: TGCGCCAGCAGCTTGTGGGTCAGTGGAGAGACCCAGTACTTC.

This sequence joins TRBV10-3 and TRBJ2-7; 8 bases are shared with TRBD1. V was pared by 10 bases and J by 0 bases, with 14 bases of the junction left unmatched. This CDR3 is built from 16 residues. Germline V lookup: CDR1 ENHRY, CDR2 SYGVKD. The DNA for the CDR3 is TGTGCCACCGGCATATTCGAGACAGGGGTCTCCTACGAGCAGTACTTC. Protein sequence: CATGIFETGVSYEQYF.

The chain carries TRBV5-1 and TRBJ2-3; D is uncertain. The V end was cut by 0 bases, the J end by 6 bases, with 11 bases between. This CDR3 contains 14 residues. The germline CDR1 and CDR2 sequences are SGHRS and YFSETQ. The CDR3 bases are TGCGCCAGCAGCTTGGATCGGCCCAGCGATACGCAGTATTTT. This codes for CASSLDRPSDTQYF. The full variable domain, completed using reference TRBV5-1 and TRBJ2-3, is KAGVTQTPRYLIKTRGQQVTLSCSPISGHRSVSWYQQTPGQGLQFLFEYFSETQRNKGNFPGRFSGRQFSNSRSEMNVSTLELGDSALYLCASSLDRPSDTQYFGPGTRLTVL.

This clone was recorded once. The genes are TRBV2 and TRBJ2-1; 8 bases fit TRBD2. From germline, CDR1 is SNHLY and CDR2 FYNNEI. V shed 7 bases and J 7 bases; nucleotides not matched to a gene: 12. The CDR3 has 15 amino acids. In DNA, the CDR3 is TGTGCCAGCATAAGGTGGCTAGCGGGCGGAAATGAGCAGTTCTTC. Amino acid sequence: CASIRWLAGGNEQFF. Full variable domain (missing parts from reference TRBV2 and TRBJ2-1): EPEVTQTPSHQVTQMGQEVILRCVPISNHLYFYWYRQILGQKVEFLVSFYNNEISEKSEIFDDQFSVERPDGSNFTLKIRSTKLEDSAMYFCASIRWLAGGNEQFFGPGTRLTVL.

The chain joins TRBV30 to TRBJ2-7; 11 bases are a match to TRBD2. The CDR3 sequence is 15 residues long. Germline V CDR1 and CDR2: GTSNPN, SVGIG (reference sequence). J gave up 4 bases and V 6 bases, and 11 bases lay outside the gene matches. DNA of the CDR3: TGTGCCTGCCACGACGGACTAGCGGGCTTATACGAGCAGTACTTC. Protein: CACHDGLAGLYEQYF.